This TCR beta chain is from a study of T cells in localized non-small cell lung cancer. Trimming at V came to 2 bases and at J to 3 bases, leaving 13 bases not matched to a gene. The CDR3 is 18 amino acids. Germline CDR1 and CDR2: SGHTS and YDEGEE. Method: immunoSEQ multiplex PCR; TCRdb's copy keeps in-frame clones and lacks some. Among under 45,000 clones listed, 83% were seen once. The origin of this receptor is a man between 40 and 70 years old with stage II lung adenocarcinoma. The starting material was PBMCs, obtained before any cancer treatment. The rearrangement links TRBV5-8 to TRBJ2-3; 9 bases align to TRBD2. The CDR3 loop reads CASSFKAGGPLGTDTQYF. The CDR3 coding sequence is TGTGCCAGCAGCTTTAAAGCGGGAGGCCCCCTGGGAACAGATACGCAGTATTTT.